This T cell receptor beta chain was profiled in a study of T cells in Graves' hyperthyroidism and ophthalmopathy. Using RNA transcripts as the source, TCR beta CDR3 regions were amplified. The primer set for the first-round RT-PCR of the TCR CDR3 was HTBI. MiXCR, run by TCRdb on the multiplex PCR reads, gives a single entry per CDR3 protein. The sample records about 400,000 distinct CDR3 sequences, over 12% being singletons. The table lists this clonotype with many counts. The V gene's germline CDR1 is MDHEN and CDR2 SYDVKM. The CDR3 covers 16 residues. The V end lost 6 bases, the J end lost 0 bases, and 15 bases lay between the germline ends.

The chain is built from TRBV28 and TRBJ2-1, with D tentatively TRBD2 (6 bases). This TCR was recovered from a woman aged 55-75 years with Graves' ophthalmopathy. Material for sequencing was blood. CDR3 coding DNA: TGTGCCAGCAGGTGGGACTCCGCAAGCTCCTACAATGAGCAGTTCTTC. Its protein product is CASRWDSASSYNEQFF.